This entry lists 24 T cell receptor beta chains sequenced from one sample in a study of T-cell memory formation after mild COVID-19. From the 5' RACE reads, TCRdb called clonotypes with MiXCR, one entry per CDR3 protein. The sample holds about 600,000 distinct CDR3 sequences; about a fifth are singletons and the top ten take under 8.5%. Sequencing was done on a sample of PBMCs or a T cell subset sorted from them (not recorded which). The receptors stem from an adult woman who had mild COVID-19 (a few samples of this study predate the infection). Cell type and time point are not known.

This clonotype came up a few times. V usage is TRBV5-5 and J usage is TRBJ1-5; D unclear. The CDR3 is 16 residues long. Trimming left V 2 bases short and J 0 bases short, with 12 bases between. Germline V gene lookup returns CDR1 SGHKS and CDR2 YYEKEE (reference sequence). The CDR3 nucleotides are TGTGCCAGCAGCTTCGACGGGTTGTATAGCAATCAGCCCCAGCATTTT. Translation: CASSFDGLYSNQPQHF.

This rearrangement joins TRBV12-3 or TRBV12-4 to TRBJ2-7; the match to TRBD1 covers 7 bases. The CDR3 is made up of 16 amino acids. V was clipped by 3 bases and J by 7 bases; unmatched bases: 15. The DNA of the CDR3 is TGTGCCAGCAGTTTCAGTGGACAGGTCATTTTAGGGGAGCAGTACTTC. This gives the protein CASSFSGQVILGEQYF.

In nucleotides, the CDR3 is TGCGCCAGCAGCATTAGCGGGAGCACAGATACGCAGTATTTT. Its translation is CASSISGSTDTQYF. This rearrangement joins TRBV5-1 to TRBJ2-3; TRBD2 agrees at 7 bases. V dropped 4 bases and J dropped 0; count of bases not matched to a gene: 2. The CDR3 sequence is 14 residues long. Germline assignment: CDR1 SGHRS and CDR2 YFSETQ.

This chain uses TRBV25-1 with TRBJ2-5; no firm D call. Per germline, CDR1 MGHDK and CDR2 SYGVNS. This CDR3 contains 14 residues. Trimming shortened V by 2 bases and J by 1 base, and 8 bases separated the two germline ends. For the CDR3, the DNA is TGTGCCAGCAGTGAAAGTGGCATCCAAGAGACCCAGTACTTC. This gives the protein CASSESGIQETQYF.

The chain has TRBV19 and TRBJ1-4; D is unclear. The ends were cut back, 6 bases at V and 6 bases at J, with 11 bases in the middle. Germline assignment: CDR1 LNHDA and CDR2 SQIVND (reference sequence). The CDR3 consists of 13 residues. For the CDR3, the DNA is TGTGCCAGTAGACGCGGGAGCGATGAAAAACTGTTTTTT. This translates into CASRRGSDEKLFF. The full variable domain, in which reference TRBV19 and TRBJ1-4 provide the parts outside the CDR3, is DGGITQSPKYLFRKEGQNVTLSCEQNLNHDAMYWYRQDPGQGLRLIYYSQIVNDFQKGDIAEGYSVSREKKESFPLTVTSAQKNPTAFYLCASRRGSDEKLFFGSGTQLSVL.

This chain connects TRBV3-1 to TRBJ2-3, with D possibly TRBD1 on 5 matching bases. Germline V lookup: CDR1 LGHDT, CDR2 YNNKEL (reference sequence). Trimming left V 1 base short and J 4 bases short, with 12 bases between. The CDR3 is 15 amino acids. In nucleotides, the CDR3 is TGTGCCAGCAGCCAAGGAAACAGGAAAGCAGATACGCAGTATTTT. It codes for CASSQGNRKADTQYF.

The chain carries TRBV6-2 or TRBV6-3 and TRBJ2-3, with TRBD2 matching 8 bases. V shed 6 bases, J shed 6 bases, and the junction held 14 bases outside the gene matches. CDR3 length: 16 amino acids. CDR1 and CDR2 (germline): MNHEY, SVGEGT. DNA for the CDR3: TGTGCCAGCAGACTAGAGCGGGAGCACTTGTCGGATACGCAGTATTTT. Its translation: CASRLEREHLSDTQYF.

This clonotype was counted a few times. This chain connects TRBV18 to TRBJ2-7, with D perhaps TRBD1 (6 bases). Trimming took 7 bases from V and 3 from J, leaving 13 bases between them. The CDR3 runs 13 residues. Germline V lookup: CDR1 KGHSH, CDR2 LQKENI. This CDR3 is CASCPGQNYEQYF. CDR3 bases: TGTGCCAGCTGCCCGGGACAAAACTACGAGCAGTACTTC.

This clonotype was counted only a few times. The CDR3 protein is CASSEAPIGGQYF. In nucleotides, the CDR3 is TGTGCCAGCAGTGAAGCCCCCATAGGTGGCCAGTACTTC. The chain combines TRBV2 with TRBJ2-7; D is uncertain. V was shortened by 0 bases and J by 10 bases, with 13 bases between the two germline ends. This CDR3 comprises 13 residues. CDR1 and CDR2 (germline): SNHLY, FYNNEI.

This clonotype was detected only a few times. CDR3 nucleotide sequence: TGTGCCAGCAGCTTAGGCGGACTGCACGAGACCCAGTACTTC. This translates into CASSLGGLHETQYF. The V and J genes are TRBV7-3 and TRBJ2-5; possibly TRBD2 for D (5 bases). This CDR3 spans 14 amino acids. Trimming removed 2 bases at V and 5 bases at J, with 12 bases between. CDR1 and CDR2 from the germline V gene are SGHTA and FQGTGA.

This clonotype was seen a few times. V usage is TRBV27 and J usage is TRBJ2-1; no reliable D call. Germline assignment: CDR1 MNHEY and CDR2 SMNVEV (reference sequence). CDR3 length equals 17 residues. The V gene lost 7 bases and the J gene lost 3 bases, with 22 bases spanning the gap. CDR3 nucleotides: TGTGCCAGCATCTTCCGCGCGGAGCCACCAGTCTACAATGAGCAGTTCTTC. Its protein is CASIFRAEPPVYNEQFF.

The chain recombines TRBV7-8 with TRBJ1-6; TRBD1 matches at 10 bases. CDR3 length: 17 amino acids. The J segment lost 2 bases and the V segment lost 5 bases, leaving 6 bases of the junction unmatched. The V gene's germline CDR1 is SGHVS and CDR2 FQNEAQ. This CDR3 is CASSPRQGAPYNSPLHF. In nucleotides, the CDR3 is TGTGCCAGCAGCCCGAGACAGGGGGCCCCCTATAATTCACCCCTCCACTTT.

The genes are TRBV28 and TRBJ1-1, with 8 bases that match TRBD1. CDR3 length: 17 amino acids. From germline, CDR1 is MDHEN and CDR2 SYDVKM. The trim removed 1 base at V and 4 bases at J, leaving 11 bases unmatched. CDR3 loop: CASSLSTQGVGGTEAFF. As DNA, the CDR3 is TGTGCCAGCAGTTTATCGACACAGGGGGTTGGAGGCACTGAAGCTTTCTTT.

The CDR3 loop is CASSFTEFYGYTF. CDR3 DNA: TGCGCCAGCAGCTTCACGGAGTTCTACGGCTACACCTTC. The chain uses TRBV5-1 and TRBJ1-2; no firm D call. The CDR3 has 13 amino acids. Germline CDR1 SGHRS, CDR2 YFSETQ. The germline V and J ends were trimmed by 2 bases and 8 bases, with 13 bases remaining between them.

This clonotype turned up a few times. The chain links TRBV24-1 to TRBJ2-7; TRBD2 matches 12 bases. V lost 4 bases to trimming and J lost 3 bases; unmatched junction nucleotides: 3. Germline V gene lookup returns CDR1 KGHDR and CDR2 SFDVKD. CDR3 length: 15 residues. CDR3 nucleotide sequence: TGTGCCACCAGTGACCAGACTAGCGGGGGCTACGAGCAGTACTTC. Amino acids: CATSDQTSGGYEQYF.

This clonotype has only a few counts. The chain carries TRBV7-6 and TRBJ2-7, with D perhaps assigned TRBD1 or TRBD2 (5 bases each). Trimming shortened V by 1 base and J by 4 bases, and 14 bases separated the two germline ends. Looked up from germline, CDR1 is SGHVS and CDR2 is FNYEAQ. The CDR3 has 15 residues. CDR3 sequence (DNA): TGTGCCAGCAGCTTAGAGGGGACCTTATCTTACGAGCAGTACTTC. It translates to CASSLEGTLSYEQYF.

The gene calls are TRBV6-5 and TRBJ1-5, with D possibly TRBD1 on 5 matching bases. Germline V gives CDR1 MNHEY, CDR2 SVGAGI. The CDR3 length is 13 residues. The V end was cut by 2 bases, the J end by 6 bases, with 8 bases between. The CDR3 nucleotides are TGTGCCAGCAGTTACGGGGGAAGTCAGCCCCAGCATTTT. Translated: CASSYGGSQPQHF.

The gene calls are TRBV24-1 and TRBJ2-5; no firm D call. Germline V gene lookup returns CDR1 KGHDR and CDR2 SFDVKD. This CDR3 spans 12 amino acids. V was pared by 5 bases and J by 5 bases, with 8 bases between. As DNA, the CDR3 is TGTGCCACCAGTGTCCCTGGGGAGACCCAGTACTTC. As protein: CATSVPGETQYF.

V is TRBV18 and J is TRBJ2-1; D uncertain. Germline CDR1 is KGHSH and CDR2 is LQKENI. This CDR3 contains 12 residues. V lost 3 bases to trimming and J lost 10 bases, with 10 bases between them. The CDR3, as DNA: TGTGCCAGCTCACCCAATAGAGACGAGCAGTTCTTC. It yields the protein CASSPNRDEQFF.

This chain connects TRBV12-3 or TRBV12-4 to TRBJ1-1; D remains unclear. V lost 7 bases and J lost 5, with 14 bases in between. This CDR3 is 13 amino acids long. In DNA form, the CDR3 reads TGTGCCAGCAAAGGAACCGGGCGGACTGAAGCTTTCTTT. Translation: CASKGTGRTEAFF.

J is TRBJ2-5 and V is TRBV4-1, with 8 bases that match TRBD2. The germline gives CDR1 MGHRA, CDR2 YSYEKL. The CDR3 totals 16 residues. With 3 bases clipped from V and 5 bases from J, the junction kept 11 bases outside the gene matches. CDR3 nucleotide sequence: TGCGCCAGCAGCCAGCGAGGACTTGCGGGGGGTGAGACCCAGTACTTC. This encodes CASSQRGLAGGETQYF.

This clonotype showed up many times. The CDR3 sequence: CASSHTSGGYNEQFF. CDR3 bases: TGTGCCAGCAGCCACACTAGCGGGGGCTACAATGAGCAGTTCTTC. The rearrangement uses TRBV3-1 and TRBJ2-1; 11 bases align to TRBD2. Trimming took 3 bases from V and 3 from J; bases not matched to a gene: 1. The CDR3 extends over 15 amino acids. Germline V CDR1 and CDR2: LGHDT, YNNKEL (reference sequence).

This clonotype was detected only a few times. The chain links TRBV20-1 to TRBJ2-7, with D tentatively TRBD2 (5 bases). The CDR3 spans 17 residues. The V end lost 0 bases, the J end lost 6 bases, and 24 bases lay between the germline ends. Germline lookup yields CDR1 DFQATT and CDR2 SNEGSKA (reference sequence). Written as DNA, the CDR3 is TGCAGTGCTAGAGACCCGGGAAGATCCGGAGTGGTAGGCGAGCAGTACTTC. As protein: CSARDPGRSGVVGEQYF.

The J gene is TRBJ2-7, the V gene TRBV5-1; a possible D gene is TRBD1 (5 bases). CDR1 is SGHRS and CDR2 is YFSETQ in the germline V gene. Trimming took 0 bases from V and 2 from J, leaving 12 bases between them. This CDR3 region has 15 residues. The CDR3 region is CASSLAGSRTYEQYF. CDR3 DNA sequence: TGCGCCAGCAGCTTGGCAGGGTCCAGGACCTACGAGCAGTACTTC.